The 18 T cell receptor beta chains presented below share a single source sample, sequenced in a study of identical twins. TCRdb re-called the 5' RACE reads through MiXCR, storing one row per CDR3 protein. Of about 490,000 distinct CDR3 sequences detected, approximately 16% appear once; the ten largest clones hold about 0.4%. The data also belong to a second study, concerning yellow fever vaccine responses in identical twins.

Sequenced sample: CD4+ T cells sorted from blood. These receptors came from a woman aged 18-29 years in good health.

The CDR3 spells CASSSDRRNTEAFF. The CDR3 DNA reads TGTGCCAGCAGTTCTGACAGGAGGAACACTGAAGCTTTCTTT. The rearrangement joins TRBV27 to TRBJ1-1; the D gene is possibly TRBD1 (6 bases). The germline gives CDR1 MNHEY, CDR2 SMNVEV (reference sequence). The V gene lost 4 bases and the J gene lost 1 base, with 10 bases spanning the gap. The CDR3 extends over 14 amino acids.

The chain couples TRBV15 to TRBJ2-5, with 10 bases that match TRBD2. Trimming at V came to 0 bases and at J to 6 bases, leaving 7 bases not matched to a gene. CDR3 length: 16 amino acids. Germline CDR1 and CDR2: LNHNV and YYDKDF (reference sequence). The CDR3 is CATSRDQAGGRQTQYF. The CDR3 DNA reads TGTGCCACCAGCAGAGATCAAGCGGGAGGGCGGCAGACCCAGTACTTC.

This chain links TRBV6-1 with TRBJ2-3, with TRBD2 matching 8 bases. The germline V gene has CDR1 MNHNS and CDR2 SASEGT. The J segment lost 0 bases and the V segment lost 6 bases, leaving 5 bases of the junction unmatched. The CDR3 consists of 15 residues. This CDR3 reads CASRRTSSSTDTQYF. In DNA, the CDR3 is TGTGCCAGCAGACGGACTAGCTCTAGCACAGATACGCAGTATTTT.

As to this clonotype: Relative to the germline gene, one junction end is altered; a read error may explain this. The chain joins TRBV12-3 or TRBV12-4 to TRBJ2-6; D perhaps matches TRBD1 (6 bases). The CDR3 runs to 19 residues. The CDR3 nucleotides read TGTGCCTGCAGTTTCCGATCGACAGGTTCGATCTCTGGGGCCAACGTCCTGACTTTC. Encoded protein: CACSFRSTGSISGANVLTF.

This clonotype was observed many times. The chain couples TRBV4-2 to TRBJ1-6; no clear D. The CDR3 contains 15 residues. Germline loops: CDR1 LGHNA, CDR2 YNFKEQ. V gave up 0 bases and J gave up 7 bases, with 10 bases separating them. In DNA form, the CDR3 reads TGTGCCAGCAGCCAAGAAATTATGGGGAATTCACCCCTCCACTTT. It codes for CASSQEIMGNSPLHF.

The CDR3 spells CASSRDTDGKQYV. CDR3 DNA sequence: TGTGCCAGCAGTCGGGACACGGATGGTAAGCAGTACGTC. The chain couples TRBV7-9 to TRBJ2-7; TRBD1 might be the D (6 bases). The CDR3 totals 13 residues. The germline gives CDR1 SEHNR, CDR2 FQNEAQ (reference sequence). V was trimmed by 6 bases and J by 8 bases, leaving 17 bases between them.

CDR3 sequence reads: CASSISGTGTLKRTQHF. CDR3 DNA sequence: TGTGCCAGCAGTATATCCGGGACAGGGACATTAAAGAGGACCCAGCATTTT. The V call is TRBV12-3 or TRBV12-4, the J call TRBJ1-5; 9 bases are a match to TRBD1. V gave up 5 bases and J gave up 11 bases; unmatched junction bases: 19. The CDR3 extends over 17 amino acids.

This clonotype occurred a few times. The V and J genes are TRBV29-1 and TRBJ2-5; D is ambiguous. Germline-derived CDR1 and CDR2 are SQVTM and ANQGSEA. V shed 4 bases and J shed 2 bases, with 8 bases lying between them. The CDR3 contains 12 residues. In DNA form, the CDR3 reads TGCAGCGTTGTGGGTCCTCAAGAGACCCAGTACTTC. Protein: CSVVGPQETQYF.

The chain joins TRBV28 to TRBJ2-7; 11 bases align to TRBD1. J lost 6 bases, V lost 6 bases, and 13 bases had no gene match. This CDR3 comprises 16 residues. Germline CDR1 reads MDHEN; CDR2 reads SYDVKM. The CDR3 DNA reads as TGTGCCAGCAGAACCTCCGGGACAGGGGGATCGTTCGAGCAGTACTTC. It yields the protein CASRTSGTGGSFEQYF.

This chain connects TRBV5-1 to TRBJ2-5; D call uncertain. Between the trimmed V and J ends, which lost 2 bases and 5 bases, there was a span of 13 bases. Germline loops: CDR1 SGHRS, CDR2 YFSETQ. The CDR3 is made up of 14 amino acids. CDR3 coding DNA: TGCGCCAGCAGCTTCCTTGACCCGCGGGAGACCCAGTACTTC. It specifies CASSFLDPRETQYF.

The table lists this clonotype with a few counts. The chain recombines TRBV18 with TRBJ1-2, with D tentatively TRBD1 (6 bases). Germline V gene sequence: CDR1 KGHSH, CDR2 LQKENI. The length of the CDR3 is 13 residues. V was clipped by 2 bases and J by 6 bases, with 10 bases between them. CDR3 region: CASSPGQGNGYTF. As DNA, the CDR3 is TGTGCCAGCTCACCAGGGCAGGGGAATGGCTACACCTTC.

This clonotype has more than one count but fewer than ten. This chain joins TRBV19 and TRBJ1-2, with TRBD1 identical over 8 bases. Germline trimming cut 6 bases from V and 6 bases from J; bases unmatched to any gene: 9. The CDR3 sequence is 14 residues long. CDR1 LNHDA and CDR2 SQIVND come from the germline V gene (reference sequence). Here the CDR3 reads CASSTGGYVDGYTF. CDR3 bases: TGTGCCAGTAGCACAGGGGGATATGTGGATGGCTACACCTTC. The variable domain in full, with the rest retrieved from reference TRBV19 and TRBJ1-2, is DGGITQSPKYLFRKEGQNVTLSCEQNLNHDAMYWYRQDPGQGLRLIYYSQIVNDFQKGDIAEGYSVSREKKESFPLTVTSAQKNPTAFYLCASSTGGYVDGYTFGSGTRLTVV.

There are a few counts of this clonotype. The chain recombines TRBV24-1 with TRBJ2-1, with 8 bases lining up with TRBD2. The CDR3 has 14 residues. Germline lookup yields CDR1 KGHDR and CDR2 SFDVKD. With V trimmed by 8 bases and J by 9 bases, 11 bases remained unmatched. CDR3 in DNA: TGTGCCACCATGACGCCGAGCGGGAGTAGTGAGCAGTTCTTC. Its protein product is CATMTPSGSSEQFF.

The rearrangement links TRBV5-1 to TRBJ2-1; perhaps TRBD1 as D (5 bases). Germline V lookup: CDR1 SGHRS, CDR2 YFSETQ. Trimming shortened V by 5 bases and J by 7 bases, and 13 bases separated the two germline ends. The CDR3 covers 13 residues. The CDR3: CASRRQGRNEQFF. For the CDR3, the DNA is TGCGCCAGCAGGCGCCAGGGTAGGAATGAGCAGTTCTTC.

The J gene is TRBJ2-2, the V gene TRBV2; perhaps TRBD1 as D (5 bases). This CDR3 has 15 residues. Trimming took off 2 bases at V and 5 bases at J, with 12 bases between the two ends. The germline gives CDR1 SNHLY, CDR2 FYNNEI. DNA of the CDR3: TGTGCCAGCAGTGAACAGGGTGAACAGACCGGGGAGCTGTTTTTT. Amino acid sequence: CASSEQGEQTGELFF.

The sample holds a few counts of this clonotype. The chain has TRBV11-2 and TRBJ2-3; D unclear. The CDR3 is 14 residues long. Germline lookup yields CDR1 SGHAT and CDR2 FQNNGV. V was shortened by 1 base and J by 6 bases, with 11 bases between the two germline ends. CDR3 protein: CASSLVVDMDTQYF. The CDR3 nucleotides read TGTGCCAGCAGCTTAGTTGTAGACATGGATACGCAGTATTTT.

This rearrangement joins TRBV6-5 to TRBJ2-7; the D is unclear. The CDR3 length is 15 residues. Germline CDR1 reads MNHEY; CDR2 reads SVGAGI. V was pared by 0 bases and J by 0 bases, with 9 bases between. CDR3 sequence: CASSYSSQSSYEQYF. The CDR3 bases are TGTGCCAGCAGTTACTCGAGCCAGAGCTCCTACGAGCAGTACTTC.

The chain carries TRBV28 and TRBJ2-5; D possibly uses TRBD1 or TRBD2 (5 bases each). From germline, CDR1 is MDHEN and CDR2 SYDVKM. The V end was cut by 6 bases, the J end by 2 bases, with 16 bases between. This CDR3 region has 15 residues. CDR3 amino acids: CASSPPGGGQETQYF. Written as DNA, the CDR3 is TGTGCCAGCAGCCCCCCGGGTGGGGGACAAGAGACCCAGTACTTC.